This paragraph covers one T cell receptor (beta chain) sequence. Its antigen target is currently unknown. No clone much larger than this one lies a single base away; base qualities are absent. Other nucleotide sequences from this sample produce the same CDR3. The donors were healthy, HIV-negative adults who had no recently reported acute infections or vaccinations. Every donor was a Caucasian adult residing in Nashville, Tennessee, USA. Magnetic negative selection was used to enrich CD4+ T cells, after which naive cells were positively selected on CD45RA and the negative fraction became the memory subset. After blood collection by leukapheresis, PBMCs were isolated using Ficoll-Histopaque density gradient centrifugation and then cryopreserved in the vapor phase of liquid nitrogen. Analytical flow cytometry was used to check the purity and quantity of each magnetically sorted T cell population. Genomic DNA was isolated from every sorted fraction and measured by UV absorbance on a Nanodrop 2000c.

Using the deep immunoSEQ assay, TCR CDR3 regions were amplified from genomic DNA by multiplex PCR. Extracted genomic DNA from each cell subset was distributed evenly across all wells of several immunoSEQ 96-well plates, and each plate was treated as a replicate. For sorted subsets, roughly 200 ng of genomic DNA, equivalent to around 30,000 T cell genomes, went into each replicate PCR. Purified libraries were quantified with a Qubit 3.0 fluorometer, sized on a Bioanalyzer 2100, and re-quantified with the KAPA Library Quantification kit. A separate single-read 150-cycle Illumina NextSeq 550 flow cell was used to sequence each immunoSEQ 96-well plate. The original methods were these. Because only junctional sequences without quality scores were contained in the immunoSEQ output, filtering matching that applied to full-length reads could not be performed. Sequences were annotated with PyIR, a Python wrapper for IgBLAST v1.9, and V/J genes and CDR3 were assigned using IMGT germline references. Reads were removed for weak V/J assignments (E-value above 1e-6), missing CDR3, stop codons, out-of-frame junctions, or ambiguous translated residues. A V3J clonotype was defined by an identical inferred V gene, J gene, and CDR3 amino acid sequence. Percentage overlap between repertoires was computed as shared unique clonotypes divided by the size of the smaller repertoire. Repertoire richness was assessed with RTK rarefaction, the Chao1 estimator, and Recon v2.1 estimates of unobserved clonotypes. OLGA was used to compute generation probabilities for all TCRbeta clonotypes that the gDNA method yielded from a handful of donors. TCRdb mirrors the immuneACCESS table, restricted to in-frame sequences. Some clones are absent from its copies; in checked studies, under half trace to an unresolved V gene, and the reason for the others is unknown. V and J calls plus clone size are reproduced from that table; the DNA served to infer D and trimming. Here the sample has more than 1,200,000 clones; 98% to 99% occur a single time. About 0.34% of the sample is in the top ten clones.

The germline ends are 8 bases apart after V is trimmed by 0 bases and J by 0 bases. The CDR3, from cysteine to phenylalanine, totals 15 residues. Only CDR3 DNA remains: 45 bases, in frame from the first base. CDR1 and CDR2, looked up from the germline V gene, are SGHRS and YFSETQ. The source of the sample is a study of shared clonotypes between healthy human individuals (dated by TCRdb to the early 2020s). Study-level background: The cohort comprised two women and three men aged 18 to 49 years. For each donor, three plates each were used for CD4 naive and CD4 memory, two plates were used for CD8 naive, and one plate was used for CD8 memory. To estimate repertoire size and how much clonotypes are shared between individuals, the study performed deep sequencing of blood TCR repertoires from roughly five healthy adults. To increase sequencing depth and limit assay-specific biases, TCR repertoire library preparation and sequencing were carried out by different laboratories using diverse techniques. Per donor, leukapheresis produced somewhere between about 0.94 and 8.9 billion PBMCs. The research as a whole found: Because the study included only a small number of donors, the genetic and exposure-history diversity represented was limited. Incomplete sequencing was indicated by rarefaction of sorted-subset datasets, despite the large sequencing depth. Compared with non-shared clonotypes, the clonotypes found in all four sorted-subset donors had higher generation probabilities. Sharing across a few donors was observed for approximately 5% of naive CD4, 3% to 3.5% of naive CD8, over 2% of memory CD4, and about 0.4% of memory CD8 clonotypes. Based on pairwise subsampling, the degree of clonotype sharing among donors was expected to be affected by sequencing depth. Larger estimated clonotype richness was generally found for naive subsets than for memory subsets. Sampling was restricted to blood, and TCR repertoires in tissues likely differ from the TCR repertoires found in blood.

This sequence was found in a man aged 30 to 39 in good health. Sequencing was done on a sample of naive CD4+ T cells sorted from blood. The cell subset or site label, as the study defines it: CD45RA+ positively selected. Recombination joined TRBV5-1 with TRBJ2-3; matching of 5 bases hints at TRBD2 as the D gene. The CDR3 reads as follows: CASSLDLASTDTQYF. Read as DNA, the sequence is TGCGCCAGCAGCTTGGATCTAGCCAGCACAGATACGCAGTATTTT. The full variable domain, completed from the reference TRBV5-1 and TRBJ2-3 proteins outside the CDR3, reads KAGVTQTPRYLIKTRGQQVTLSCSPISGHRSVSWYQQTPGQGLQFLFEYFSETQRNKGNFPGRFSGRQFSNSRSEMNVSTLELGDSALYLCASSLDLASTDTQYFGPGTRLTVL.